A selection of T cell receptor beta chains follows, all from one sample in a study of blood T cell repertoires in COVID-19. Here immunoSEQ multiplex PCR was the method, and the copy in TCRdb shows in-frame clones only, minus some. Of some 94,000 clones in the sample, approximately 90% are singletons; the top ten hold around 20%. The source material was peripheral blood. Receptor source: a woman aged 55 to 70 with COVID-19, enrolled during active disease. CDR3s include the opening cysteine and the closing phenylalanine or tryptophan. Fields, in order: V gene, CDR3 protein.

TRBV19,CASSSIGGSSYNSPLHF
TRBV6-5,CASSLSQSSGYTF
TRBV19,CASRQGGSGNQPQHF
TRBV5-8,CASSLGWGGPTNTQYF
TRBV2,CASSPLSGLNEKLFF
TRBV9,CASSVMGGAGNTIYF
TRBV7-3,CASSLIAGLTYEQYF
TRBV7-2,CASSLAREVPPLHF
TRBV18,CASSPVSSYNEQFF
TRBV10-3,CAISGGQPNQPQHF
TRBV27,CASSRSRGGGTGDTQYF
TRBV4-1,CASSHGRGRTEAFF
TRBV7-2,CASSPRTGERSFF
TRBV5-5,CASSLGLAGSQETQYF
TRBV19,CASSSRTGLGYTF
TRBV7-8,CASSRLAGKPGDTQYF
TRBV30,CAWSFRGNQPQHF
TRBV7-8,CASSLGSAGRDTQYF
TRBV21-1,CASRTGPLGYGYTF
TRBV13,CASSLHRDGYTF
TRBV4-1,CASSPKYAGGEDEQFF
TRBV10-2,CASSEPDRVNQPQHF
TRBV28,CASRPASGGGTDTQYF
TRBV29-1,CSASGTGENTIYF
TRBV9,CASSVDRNYGYTF